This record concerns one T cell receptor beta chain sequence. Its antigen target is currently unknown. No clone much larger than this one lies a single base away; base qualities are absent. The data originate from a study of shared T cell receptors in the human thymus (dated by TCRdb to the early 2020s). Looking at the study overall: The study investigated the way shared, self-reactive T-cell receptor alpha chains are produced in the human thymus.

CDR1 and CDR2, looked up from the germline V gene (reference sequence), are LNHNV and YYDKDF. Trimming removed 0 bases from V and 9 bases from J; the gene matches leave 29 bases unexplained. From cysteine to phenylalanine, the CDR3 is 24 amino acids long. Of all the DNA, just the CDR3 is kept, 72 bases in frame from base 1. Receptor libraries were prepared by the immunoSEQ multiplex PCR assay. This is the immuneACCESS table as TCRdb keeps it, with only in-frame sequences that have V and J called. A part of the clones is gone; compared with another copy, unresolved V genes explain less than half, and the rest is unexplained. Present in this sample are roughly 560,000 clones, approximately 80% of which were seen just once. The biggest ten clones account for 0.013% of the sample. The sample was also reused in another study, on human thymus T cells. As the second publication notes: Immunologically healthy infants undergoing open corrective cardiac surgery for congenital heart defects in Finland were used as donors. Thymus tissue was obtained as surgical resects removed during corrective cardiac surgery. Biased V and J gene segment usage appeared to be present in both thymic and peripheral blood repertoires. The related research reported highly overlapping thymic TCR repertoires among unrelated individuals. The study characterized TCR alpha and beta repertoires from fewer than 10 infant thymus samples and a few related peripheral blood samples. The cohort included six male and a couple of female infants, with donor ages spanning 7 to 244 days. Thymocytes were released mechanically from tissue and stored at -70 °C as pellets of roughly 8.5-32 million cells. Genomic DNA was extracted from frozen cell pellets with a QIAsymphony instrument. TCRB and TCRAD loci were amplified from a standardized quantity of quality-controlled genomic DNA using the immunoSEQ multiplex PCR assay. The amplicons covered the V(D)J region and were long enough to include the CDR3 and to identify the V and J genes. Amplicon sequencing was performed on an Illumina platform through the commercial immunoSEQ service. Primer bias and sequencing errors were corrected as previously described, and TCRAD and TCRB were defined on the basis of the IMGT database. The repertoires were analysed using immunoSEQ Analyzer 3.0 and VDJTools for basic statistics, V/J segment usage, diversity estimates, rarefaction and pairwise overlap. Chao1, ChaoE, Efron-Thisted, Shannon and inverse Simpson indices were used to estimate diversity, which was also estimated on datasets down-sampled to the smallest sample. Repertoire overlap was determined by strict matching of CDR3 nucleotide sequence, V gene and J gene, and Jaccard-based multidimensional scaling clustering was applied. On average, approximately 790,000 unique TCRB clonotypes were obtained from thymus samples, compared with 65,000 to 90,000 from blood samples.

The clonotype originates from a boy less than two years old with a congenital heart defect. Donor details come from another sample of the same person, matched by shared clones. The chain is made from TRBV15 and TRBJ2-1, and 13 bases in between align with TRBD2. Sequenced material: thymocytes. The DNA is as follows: TGTGCCACCAGCAGAGACAGGGCACTAACTAGACTTGTGGGGACTAGCGGGGCAGATTTTGAGCAGTTCTTC. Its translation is CATSRDRALTRLVGTSGADFEQFF.